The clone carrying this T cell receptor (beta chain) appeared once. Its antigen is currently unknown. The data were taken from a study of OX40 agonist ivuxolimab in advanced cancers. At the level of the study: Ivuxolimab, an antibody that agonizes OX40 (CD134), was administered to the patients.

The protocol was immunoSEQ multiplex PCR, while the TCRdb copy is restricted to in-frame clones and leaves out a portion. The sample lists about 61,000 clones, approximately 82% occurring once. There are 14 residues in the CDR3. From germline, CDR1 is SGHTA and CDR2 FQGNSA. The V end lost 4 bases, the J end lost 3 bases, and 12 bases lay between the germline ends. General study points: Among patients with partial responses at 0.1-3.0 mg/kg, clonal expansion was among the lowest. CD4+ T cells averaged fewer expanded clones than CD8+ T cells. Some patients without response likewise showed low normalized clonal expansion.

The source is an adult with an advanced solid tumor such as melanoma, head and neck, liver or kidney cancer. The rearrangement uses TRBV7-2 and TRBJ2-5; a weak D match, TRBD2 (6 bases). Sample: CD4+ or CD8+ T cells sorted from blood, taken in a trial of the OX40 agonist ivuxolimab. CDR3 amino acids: CASSSRTGEETQYF. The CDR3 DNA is TGTGCCAGCAGCTCCCGGACGGGAGAAGAGACCCAGTACTTC.